The 14 T cell receptor beta chains given below trace back to one sample, sequenced in a study of CD8 T cells in Susac syndrome (dated by TCRdb to the late 2010s). To prepare the library, the immunoSEQ multiplex PCR assay was applied. RNA was extracted using the RNeasy kit, and roughly 0.45 to 1 microgram was reverse transcribed with random hexamers. The raw public reads went through TCRdb reprocessing: fastp at Q25, MiXCR clone calling, in-frame beta chains kept. Rows merge per CDR3 protein into single entries with the most common DNA and genes. Counted in this sample were nearly 25,000 distinct CDR3 sequences; 93% of them appeared once. The top ten hold 0.63% of the sample. Specimen: CD8+ T cells from PBMCs. Receptors originate from a human donor with Susac syndrome.

The genes are TRBV28 and TRBJ1-2, with a weak D call TRBD1 (6 bases). The ends were cut back, 2 bases at V and 4 bases at J, with 8 bases in the middle. CDR1 is MDHEN and CDR2 is SYDVKM in the germline V gene. This CDR3 spans 13 amino acids. The CDR3 spells CASSLTGPYGYTF. The CDR3 bases are TGTGCCAGCAGTTTAACAGGGCCCTATGGCTACACCTTC.

The V and J genes are TRBV12-3 or TRBV12-4 and TRBJ1-5, with D possibly TRBD1 on 5 matching bases. This CDR3 is 12 amino acids long. V lost 5 bases to trimming and J lost 7 bases, with 9 bases between them. The CDR3 region is CASSPRGQPQHF. The CDR3 DNA follows: TGTGCCAGCAGTCCCCGGGGGCAGCCCCAGCATTTT.

This sequence joins TRBV29-1 and TRBJ2-1, with D perhaps TRBD1 or TRBD2 (6 bases each). Trimming left V 4 bases short and J 1 base short, with 17 bases between. In germline, CDR1 is SQVTM, CDR2 ANQGSEA. The CDR3 sequence is 16 residues long. The CDR3, as DNA: TGCAGCGTTGGGAGGGGGGTCCGGGGATCCTACAATGAGCAGTTCTTC. Protein sequence: CSVGRGVRGSYNEQFF.

This clonotype was detected only once. V is TRBV30 and J is TRBJ2-1; 7 bases align to TRBD1. CDR1 GTSNPN and CDR2 SVGIG come from the germline V gene (reference sequence). The CDR3 sequence is 14 residues long. V lost 4 bases and J lost 3; bases outside the gene matches: 6. CDR3 sequence reads: CAWKGTVIYNEQFF. The CDR3 nucleotides read TGTGCCTGGAAAGGGACAGTGATCTACAATGAGCAGTTCTTC. Combining the CDR3 with reference TRBV30 and TRBJ2-1 gives the whole variable domain SQTIHQWPATLVQPVGSPLSLECTVEGTSNPNLYWYRQAAGRGLQLLFYSVGIGQISSEVPQNLSASRPQDRQFILSSKKLLLSDSGFYLCAWKGTVIYNEQFFGPGTRLTVL.

V gene TRBV7-9 combines with J gene TRBJ2-3; D remains ambiguous. Germline V gives CDR1 SEHNR, CDR2 FQNEAQ (reference sequence). The CDR3 loop spans 13 amino acids. Trimming removed 2 bases from V and 6 bases from J, with 9 bases in between. The CDR3 coding sequence is TGTGCCAGCAGCTTATATTTAGTGGATACGCAGTATTTT. The encoded protein is CASSLYLVDTQYF.

V is TRBV24-1 and J is TRBJ1-4, with a weak D call TRBD1 (6 bases). V lost 4 bases and J 3 bases, leaving 8 bases between the germline ends. Germline V gene lookup returns CDR1 KGHDR and CDR2 SFDVKD. This CDR3 spans 14 amino acids. As DNA, the CDR3 is TGTGCCACCAGTGACGGACAGCCTAATGAAAAACTGTTTTTT. Residues: CATSDGQPNEKLFF.

In DNA, the CDR3 is TGTGCCAGCAGTGAAGGTGGGGAGAGCTACGAGCAGTACTTC. It specifies CASSEGGESYEQYF. The chain employs TRBV2 and TRBJ2-7; D might be TRBD2 (5 bases). Germline-derived CDR1 and CDR2 are SNHLY and FYNNEI. The CDR3 length is 14 residues. Trimming stripped 1 base from V and 3 bases from J, with 10 bases between.

V is TRBV5-1 and J is TRBJ2-2; perhaps TRBD2 as D (5 bases). The germline V gene has CDR1 SGHRS and CDR2 YFSETQ. This CDR3 is 15 amino acids long. The V end lost 4 bases, the J end lost 4 bases, and 14 bases lay between the germline ends. This CDR3 reads CASSQLFEGTGELFF. CDR3 in DNA: TGCGCCAGCAGCCAGCTGTTCGAGGGCACCGGGGAGCTGTTTTTT.

The CDR3 here is CASSYSAGFATNEKLFF. CDR3 sequence (DNA): TGTGCCAGCAGTTACTCCGCGGGTTTTGCAACTAATGAAAAACTGTTTTTT. This chain uses TRBV6-5 with TRBJ1-4; D gene uncertain. The CDR3 has 17 amino acids. V dropped 0 bases and J dropped 0 bases, with 11 bases sitting between them. Germline CDR1 is MNHEY and CDR2 is SVGAGI.

The chain joins TRBV19 to TRBJ2-7; D gene uncertain. V gave up 2 bases and J gave up 1 base, with 6 bases separating them. Germline V gene sequence: CDR1 LNHDA, CDR2 SQIVND (reference sequence). This CDR3 has 13 amino acids. The CDR3 DNA sequence: TGTGCCAGTAGTATAACCCGATCCTACGAGCAGTACTTC. As protein: CASSITRSYEQYF.

This clonotype occurred once. The rearrangement links TRBV19 to TRBJ2-7; 9 nucleotides line up with TRBD1. Looked up from germline, CDR1 is LNHDA and CDR2 is SQIVND (reference sequence). This CDR3 has 14 amino acids. V was pared by 4 bases and J by 3 bases, with 4 bases of the junction left unmatched. CDR3 region: CASSNGDRVYEQYF. Here the CDR3 DNA reads TGTGCCAGTAGTAATGGGGACAGGGTCTACGAGCAGTACTTC.

This clonotype was counted between two and nine times. This rearrangement joins TRBV28 to TRBJ1-4, with D unresolved. This CDR3 is built from 11 residues. Germline CDR1 is MDHEN and CDR2 is SYDVKM. V lost 1 base and J 7 bases, leaving 1 base between the germline ends. The CDR3 sequence is CASSLSEKLFF. The CDR3 DNA is TGTGCCAGCAGTTTATCTGAAAAACTGTTTTTT.

This clonotype was detected only once. This chain uses TRBV28 with TRBJ1-6; D gene unclear. V dropped 5 bases and J dropped 7 bases, with 21 bases sitting between them. The CDR3 is made up of 17 amino acids. Germline assignment: CDR1 MDHEN and CDR2 SYDVKM. The CDR3 loop is CASSPYSGSIRNSPLHF. The CDR3 nucleotides are TGTGCCAGCAGTCCGTACTCGGGCTCGATTAGGAATTCACCCCTCCACTTT. Complete variable domain (other parts from reference TRBV28 and TRBJ1-6): DVKVTQSSRYLVKRTGEKVFLECVQDMDHENMFWYRQDPGLGLRLIYFSYDVKMKEKGDIPEGYSVSREKKERFSLILESASTNQTSMYLCASSPYSGSIRNSPLHFGNGTRLTVT.

This sequence joins TRBV24-1 and TRBJ2-7; 7 bases agree with TRBD1. The length of the CDR3 is 13 residues. Per the germline V gene, CDR1 is KGHDR and CDR2 is SFDVKD. The V segment lost 3 bases and the J segment 3 bases; nucleotides outside the gene matches: 1. CDR3 nucleotides: TGTGCCACCAGTGATCGGGACAGCTACGAGCAGTACTTC. Translated: CATSDRDSYEQYF.